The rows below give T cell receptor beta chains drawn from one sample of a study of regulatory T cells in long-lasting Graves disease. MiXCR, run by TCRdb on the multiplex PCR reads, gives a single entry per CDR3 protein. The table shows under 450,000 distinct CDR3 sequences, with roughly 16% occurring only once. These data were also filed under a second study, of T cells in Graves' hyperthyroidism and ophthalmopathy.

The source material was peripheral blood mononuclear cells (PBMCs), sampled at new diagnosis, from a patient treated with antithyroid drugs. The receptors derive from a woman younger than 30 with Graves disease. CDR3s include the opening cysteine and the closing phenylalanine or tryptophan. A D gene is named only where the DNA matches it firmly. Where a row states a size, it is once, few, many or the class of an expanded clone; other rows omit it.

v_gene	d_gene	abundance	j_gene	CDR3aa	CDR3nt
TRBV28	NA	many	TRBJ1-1	CASSVLGQTEAFF	TGTGCCAGCAGCGTCCTTGGGCAAACTGAAGCTTTCTTT
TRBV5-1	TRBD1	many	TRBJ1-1	CASSLGRGDTEAFF	TGCGCCAGCAGCTTGGGCAGGGGGGACACTGAAGCTTTCTTT
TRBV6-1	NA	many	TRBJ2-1	CASSELNGPYNEQFF	TGTGCCAGCAGTGAACTGAACGGTCCCTACAATGAGCAGTTCTTC
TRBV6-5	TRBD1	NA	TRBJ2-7	CASSYSRDRVDEQYF	TGTGCCAGCAGTTACTCTAGGGACAGGGTAGACGAGCAGTACTTC
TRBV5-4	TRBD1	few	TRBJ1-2	CASSGDRDYGYTF	TGTGCCAGCAGCGGGGACAGAGACTATGGCTACACCTTC
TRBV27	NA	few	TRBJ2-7	CASSLLFGSPYEQYF	TGTGCCAGCAGTTTATTATTCGGAAGCCCCTACGAGCAGTACTTC
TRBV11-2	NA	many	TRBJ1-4	CASSLVAYEKLFF	TGTGCCAGCAGCTTAGTGGCATATGAAAAACTGTTTTTT
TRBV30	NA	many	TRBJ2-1	CAWSVGLDSPIYNEQFF	TGTGCCTGGAGTGTAGGGCTAGATTCCCCCATCTACAATGAGCAGTTCTTC
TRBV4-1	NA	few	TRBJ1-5	CASSPWQDSNQPQHF	TGCGCCAGCAGCCCATGGCAGGACAGCAATCAGCCCCAGCATTTT
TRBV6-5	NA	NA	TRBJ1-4	CASSFLRGSIGEKLFF	TGTGCCAGCAGTTTCCTCAGGGGAAGTATCGGTGAAAAACTGTTTTTT
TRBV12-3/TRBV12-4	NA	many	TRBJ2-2	CASSFSREGYTGELFF	TGTGCCAGCAGTTTCTCCAGGGAAGGGTATACCGGGGAGCTGTTTTTT
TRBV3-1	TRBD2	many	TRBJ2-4	CASSKLAGGPSKNIQYF	TGTGCCAGCAGTAAACTAGCGGGAGGGCCATCCAAAAACATTCAGTACTTC